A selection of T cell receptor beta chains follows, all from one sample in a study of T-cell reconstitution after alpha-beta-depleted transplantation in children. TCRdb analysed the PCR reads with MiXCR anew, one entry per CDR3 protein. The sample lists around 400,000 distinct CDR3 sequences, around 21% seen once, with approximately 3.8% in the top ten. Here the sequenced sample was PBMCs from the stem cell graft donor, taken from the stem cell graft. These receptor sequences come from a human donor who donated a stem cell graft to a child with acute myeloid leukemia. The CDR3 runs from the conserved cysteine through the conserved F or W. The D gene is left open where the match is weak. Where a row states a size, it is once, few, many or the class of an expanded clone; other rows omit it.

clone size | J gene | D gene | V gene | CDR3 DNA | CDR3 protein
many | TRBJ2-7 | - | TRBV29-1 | TGCAGCGTCATTAAGGACAACGAGCAGTACTTC | CSVIKDNEQYF
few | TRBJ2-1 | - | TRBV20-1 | TGCAGTGCTAGAGATGTCGCGGCCAAATCCTACAATGAGCAGTTCTTC | CSARDVAAKSYNEQFF
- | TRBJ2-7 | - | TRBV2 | TGTGCCAGCAGTGAGGGCAGGGTGTTGGAGCAGTACTTC | CASSEGRVLEQYF
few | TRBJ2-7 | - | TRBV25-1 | TGTGCCAGCAGTACGCGGGATCCCGAACTCTACGAGCAGTACTTC | CASSTRDPELYEQYF
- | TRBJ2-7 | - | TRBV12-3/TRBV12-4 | TGTGCCAGCACCTCAGTCGGGGCTGGCGAGCAGTACTTC | CASTSVGAGEQYF
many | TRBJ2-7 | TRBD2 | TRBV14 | TGTGCCAGCAGCCACGATCGTAGCGGGAACCCCTACGAGCAGTACTTC | CASSHDRSGNPYEQYF
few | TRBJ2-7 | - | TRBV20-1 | TGCAGTGCGCCCTTCGACGCTTGGTCCTACGAGCAGTACTTC | CSAPFDAWSYEQYF
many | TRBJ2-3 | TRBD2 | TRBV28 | TGTGCCAGCAGCCCCCGACTAGCGGGAGGCACAGATACGCAGTATTTT | CASSPRLAGGTDTQYF
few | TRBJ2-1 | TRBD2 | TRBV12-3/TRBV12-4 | TGTGCCAGCTCGCTAGCGGGAGCTTTGGATGAGCAGTTCTTC | CASSLAGALDEQFF
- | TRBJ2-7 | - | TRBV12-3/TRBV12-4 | TGTGCCAGCAGTTTAGGTGGGGATCTCTACGAGCAGTACTTC | CASSLGGDLYEQYF
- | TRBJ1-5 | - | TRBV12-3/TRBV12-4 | TGTGCCAGCAGTTTCGGGCAGGCGAATCAGCCCCAGCATTTT | CASSFGQANQPQHF
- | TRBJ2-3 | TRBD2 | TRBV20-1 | TGCAGTGCTAGAGAAGCTAGCGGGAGGGCCGGCACAGATACGCAGTATTTT | CSAREASGRAGTDTQYF
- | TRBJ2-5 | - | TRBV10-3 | TGTGCCATCAGTGAGGCGGGATTACACCAAGAGACCCAGTACTTC | CAISEAGLHQETQYF
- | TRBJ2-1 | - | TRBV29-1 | TGCAGCGTCCTCCAACCGCGTGGGGCAGTTGCCTCCGGGTACAATGAGCAGTTCTTC | CSVLQPRGAVASGYNEQFF
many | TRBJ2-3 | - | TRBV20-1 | TGCAGTGCTAGAGGAGTCAGCACAGATACGCAGTATTTT | CSARGVSTDTQYF
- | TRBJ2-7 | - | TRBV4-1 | TGCGCCAGCAGCCAAGATTGGACTTCATACGAGCAGTACTTC | CASSQDWTSYEQYF
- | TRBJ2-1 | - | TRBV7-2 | TGTGCCAGCACCCTATCCCGGACCAATGAGCAGTTCTTC | CASTLSRTNEQFF
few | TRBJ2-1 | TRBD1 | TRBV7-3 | TGTGCCAGCAGCTCAACCGGGACAGGGTCCCTCAATGAGCAGTTCTTC | CASSSTGTGSLNEQFF
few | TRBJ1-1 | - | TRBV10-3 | TGTGCCATCAGTGAGTCGATGGCAAACACTGAAGCTTTCTTT | CAISESMANTEAFF
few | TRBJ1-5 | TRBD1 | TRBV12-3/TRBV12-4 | TGTGCCAGCAGTTCCTCAGGGGGCAGGGGCCAGCCCCAGCATTTT | CASSSSGGRGQPQHF
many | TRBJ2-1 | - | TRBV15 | TGTGCCACCGCCACACGTAACAATGAGCAGTTCTTC | CATATRNNEQFF
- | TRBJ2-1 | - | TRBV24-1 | TGTGCCACCAGTGAAAGTCCCACAGATGAGCAGTTCTTC | CATSESPTDEQFF
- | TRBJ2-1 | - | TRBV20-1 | TGCAGTGCTAGAGATCTGAGGTTAGCGGACCTCTCCTACAATGAGCAGTTCTTC | CSARDLRLADLSYNEQFF
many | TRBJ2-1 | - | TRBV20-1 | TGCAGTGTTGCCGACAGAAGCTCCTACAATGAGCAGTTCTTC | CSVADRSSYNEQFF
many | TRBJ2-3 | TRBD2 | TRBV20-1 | TGCAGTGCTAGAGAGGGCGGGAGGGGCACAGATACGCAGTATTTT | CSAREGGRGTDTQYF
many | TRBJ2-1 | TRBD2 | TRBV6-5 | TGTGCCAGCAAAAGCACCGGGACTACCTACAATGAGCAGTTCTTC | CASKSTGTTYNEQFF
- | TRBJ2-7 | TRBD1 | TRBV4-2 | TGTGCCAGCAGCCAAGATCCGGGACAGGGGGCCGACGAGCAGTACTTC | CASSQDPGQGADEQYF
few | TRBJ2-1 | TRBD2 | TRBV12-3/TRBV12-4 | TGTGCCAGCAGTCCCGGCGGACTAGCGGGAGCCCATGAGCAGTTCTTC | CASSPGGLAGAHEQFF
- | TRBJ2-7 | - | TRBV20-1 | TGCAGTGCCACCCCGGAGGTAGCGGCTTCCTACGAGCAGTACTTC | CSATPEVAASYEQYF
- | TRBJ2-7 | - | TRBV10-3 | TGTGCCATCAGAGCTAGCGCTGCCTACGAGCAGTACTTC | CAIRASAAYEQYF
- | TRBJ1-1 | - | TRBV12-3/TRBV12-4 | TGTGCCAGCAGTTCGGGACTGACGAACACTGAAGCTTTCTTT | CASSSGLTNTEAFF
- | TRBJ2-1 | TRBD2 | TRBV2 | TGTGCCAGCAGCCCTGCCGGGACTAGCGTCGACAATGAGCAGTTCTTC | CASSPAGTSVDNEQFF
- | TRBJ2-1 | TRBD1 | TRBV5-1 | TGCGCCAGCAGCATTCCGGGACAGGCTGAGCAGTTCTTC | CASSIPGQAEQFF
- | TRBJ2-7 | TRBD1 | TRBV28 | TGTGCCAGCAGAAAACAGGGGGCCCTTACCTACGAGCAGTACTTC | CASRKQGALTYEQYF
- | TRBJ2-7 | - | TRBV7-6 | TGTGCCAGCAGCTTCGGTATGGCAGACGATCCCTACGAGCAGTACTTC | CASSFGMADDPYEQYF
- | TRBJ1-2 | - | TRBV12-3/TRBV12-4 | TGTGCCAGCAGTCTCCGGGACATCCATCACTTC | CASSLRDIHHF
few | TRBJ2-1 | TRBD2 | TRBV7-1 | TGTGCCAGCAGCCACGCTTCTAAACATACGGGACTAGCGGGAGGGGTATACAATGAGCAGTTCTTC | CASSHASKHTGLAGGVYNEQFF
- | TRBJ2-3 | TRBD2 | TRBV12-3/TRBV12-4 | TGTGCCAGCAGTTTACAAAGACTAGCGAGAAGCACAGATACGCAGTATTTT | CASSLQRLARSTDTQYF
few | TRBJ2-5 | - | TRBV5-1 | TGCGCCAGCAGCCTAGTTGGCGGTGCTCTTTACCAAGAGACCCAGTACTTC | CASSLVGGALYQETQYF
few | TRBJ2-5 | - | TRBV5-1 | TGCGCCAGCAGCTTAGGGCGCCAGGCTGGGACCCAGTACTTC | CASSLGRQAGTQYF
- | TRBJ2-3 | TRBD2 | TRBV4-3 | TGCGCCAGCAGCCAAGAACGAAGCGGGGGGGGAGATACGCAGTATTTT | CASSQERSGGGDTQYF